This T cell receptor (beta chain) was identified during a study of early T cells in non-severe SARS-CoV-2 infection. The overall study: It was bulk RNA from unsorted whole blood that was sequenced, and the chains were unpaired. Findings and caveats of the study: Sequences matched to VDJdb favored anti-spike CD8 responses, while private and CD4 specificities were missed.

This clonotype has at least ten counts. Antigen: not known. V lost 5 bases to trimming and J lost 10 bases, with 20 bases between them. Germline V gene lookup returns CDR1 SEHNR and CDR2 FQNEAQ (reference sequence). The CDR3 sequence is 14 residues long. Tagging with unique molecular identifiers was applied to individual cDNA molecules. TCRdb fed the 5' RACE reads into MiXCR, producing one record per CDR3 protein. The profile shows 25,000 to 35,000 distinct CDR3 sequences, around 7% of them singletons. The genes are TRBV7-9 and TRBJ1-1, with D tentatively TRBD1 (5 bases). Input material: whole blood. The source of this sequence is an adult who was a healthcare worker with PCR-confirmed SARS-CoV-2 infection or an uninfected control (not recorded which). The CDR3 DNA follows: TGTGCCAGCAGCAAAGCGGGGAGGGGTTGGAGAGCTTTCTTT. This gives the protein CASSKAGRGWRAFF.